The 23 T cell receptor beta chains below were found in one sample sequenced in a study of blood T cells in healthy people across ages. Using a J-beta primer mix together with a sample-barcoded 5' primer, a second PCR was run for about 7 to 12 cycles. One entry per CDR3 protein results from TCRdb running MiXCR on the 5' RACE reads. The sample includes some 750,000 distinct CDR3 sequences, about 20% of them seen just once. Input material: blood. The origin of the receptors is a man aged 65 to 85 in good health.

For this clonotype: Germline and junction disagree at one end, which may indicate a read error. The CDR3, as DNA: TGCAGTGCTAGGGGACCGGGACAGCTCGGTGCAACTAATGAAAAACTGTCTTTT. It codes for CSARGPGQLGATNEKLSF. The chain uses TRBV20-1 and TRBJ1-4, with 7 bases matching TRBD1. Germline CDR1 reads DFQATT; CDR2 reads SNEGSKA (reference sequence). The CDR3 spans 18 residues.

In its sample, this clonotype was seen a few times. The chain links TRBV21-1 to TRBJ2-3. TRBV21-1 is noted as a pseudogene. The CDR3 consists of 14 residues. The CDR3 DNA follows: TGTGCCAGCAGCAGGCATTCAGGCACAGATACGCAGTATTTT. It is translated as CASSRHSGTDTQYF.

This chain uses TRBV29-1 with TRBJ1-1, with D possibly matching TRBD1 (5 bases). The CDR3 loop spans 14 amino acids. Trimming left V 1 base short and J 2 bases short, with 11 bases between. Germline V gene lookup returns CDR1 SQVTM and CDR2 ANQGSEA. The CDR3 here is CSVEVSGANTEAFF. CDR3 in DNA: TGCAGCGTTGAAGTGAGTGGGGCTAACACTGAAGCTTTCTTT.

A few counts support this clonotype. V and J are TRBV12-3 or TRBV12-4 and TRBJ1-5; possible D gene TRBD1, 5 bases. The CDR3 sequence is 14 residues long. The V end lost 5 bases, the J end lost 3 bases, and 11 bases lay between the germline ends. This chain's CDR3 is CASSPGYDNQPQHF. The CDR3 region has the DNA TGTGCCAGCAGTCCAGGGTACGACAATCAGCCCCAGCATTTT.

The rearrangement uses TRBV5-6 and TRBJ2-3; TRBD2 matches at 13 bases. This CDR3 is 16 amino acids long. From germline, CDR1 is SGHDT and CDR2 YYEEEE. V lost 3 bases to trimming and J lost 4 bases; unmatched junction nucleotides: 5. The CDR3 DNA is TGTGCCAGCAGCTCAAAAACTAGCGGGGGGGCAGATACGCAGTATTTT. Translation: CASSSKTSGGADTQYF.

V usage is TRBV12-3 or TRBV12-4 and J usage is TRBJ2-4, with a tentative D call TRBD2 (5 bases). This CDR3 has 11 residues. Deletions cut 7 bases from V and 9 bases from J, with 10 bases between. CDR3 bases: TGTGCCAGCACCTCCCGGGGCATTCAGTACTTC. This codes for CASTSRGIQYF.

V usage is TRBV29-1 and J usage is TRBJ2-4; D is unresolved. V lost 4 bases and J 5 bases, leaving 6 bases between the germline ends. The CDR3 has 11 residues. Per the germline V gene, CDR1 is SQVTM and CDR2 is ANQGSEA. CDR3 sequence (DNA): TGCAGCGTTGGTCGGGAAAACATTCAGTACTTC. Its translation: CSVGRENIQYF.

The chain links TRBV29-1 to TRBJ2-5; tentatively, D is TRBD1 (6 bases). CDR3 size: 13 residues. Germline assignment: CDR1 SQVTM and CDR2 ANQGSEA. Trimming shortened V by 4 bases and J by 5 bases, and 14 bases separated the two germline ends. CDR3: CSVAGTPSETQYF. The CDR3 bases are TGCAGCGTTGCCGGGACACCCAGTGAGACCCAGTACTTC.

There are a few counts of this clonotype. The chain uses TRBV6-1 and TRBJ2-7; 9 bases line up with TRBD1. The V and J ends lost 2 bases and 5 bases, in that order; junction bases with no gene match: 7. Germline V gene data show CDR1 as MNHNS and CDR2 as SASEGT. CDR3 size: 15 residues. CDR3 region: CASSELGQGFDEQYF. CDR3 DNA: TGTGCCAGCAGTGAATTGGGACAGGGTTTCGACGAGCAGTACTTC.

There are a few counts of this clonotype. The CDR3 region has the DNA TGTGCCAGCAGTTCGCTGGGCGCAGGAGGCGGGGAAAAACTGTTTTTT. Encoded protein: CASSSLGAGGGEKLFF. The chain joins TRBV28 to TRBJ1-4, with D uncertain. The CDR3 is 16 amino acids. V lost 4 bases and J 8 bases, leaving 20 bases between the germline ends. In germline, CDR1 is MDHEN, CDR2 SYDVKM.

The V and J genes are TRBV29-1 and TRBJ1-2; 10 positions match TRBD1. The germline gives CDR1 SQVTM, CDR2 ANQGSEA. The CDR3 has 14 residues. V shed 2 bases and J 5 bases; nucleotides not matched to a gene: 5. CDR3 region: CSVETTGGRYGYTF. CDR3 in DNA: TGCAGCGTTGAAACGACAGGGGGCCGGTATGGCTACACCTTC.

This clonotype has a handful of counts. The V and J genes are TRBV7-7 and TRBJ2-2; D tentatively reads TRBD1 or TRBD2 (5 bases each). This CDR3 has 15 residues. Trimming removed 6 bases at V and 2 bases at J, with 13 bases between. Looked up from germline, CDR1 is SSHAT and CDR2 is FNYEAQ (reference sequence). The CDR3 coding sequence is TGTGCCAGCAGTCCCTCAGGGAGTAACACCGGGGAGCTGTTTTTT. Protein product: CASSPSGSNTGELFF.

This clonotype came up many times. The chain has TRBV4-3 and TRBJ2-1; the D is unclear. Trimming took 1 base from V and 9 from J, leaving 7 bases between them. The CDR3 is 12 residues long. CDR1 LGHNA and CDR2 YSLEER come from the germline V gene. CDR3 nucleotide sequence: TGCGCCAGCAGCCAAGGTGTTTCTGAGCAGTTCTTC. Translating it yields CASSQGVSEQFF.

In its sample, this clonotype was seen many times. The rearrangement links TRBV20-1 to TRBJ2-5; 9 bases match TRBD2. The J call may be faulty, since TRBJ2-1 better matches the DNA end. This CDR3 spans 15 amino acids. Germline V gene sequence: CDR1 DFQATT, CDR2 SNEGSKA (reference sequence). DNA for the CDR3: TGCAGTGCCGAGGGGACGGCGGGGGGGCTAAATGAGCAGTTCTTC. Translated, it gives CSAEGTAGGLNEQFF.

The chain employs TRBV12-3 or TRBV12-4 and TRBJ2-1; TRBD2 is a possible D gene (5 bases). V lost 6 bases, J lost 0 bases, and 12 bases lay in between. The CDR3 runs 15 residues. The CDR3 sequence is CASRVGESSYNEQFF. CDR3 DNA sequence: TGTGCCAGCAGGGTCGGGGAGAGCTCCTACAATGAGCAGTTCTTC.

This clonotype was seen more than once but under ten times. V usage is TRBV15 and J usage is TRBJ1-3, with D possibly being TRBD1 (5 bases). The V gene's germline CDR1 is LNHNV and CDR2 YYDKDF (reference sequence). Trimming took 2 bases from V and 0 from J, leaving 8 bases between them. The CDR3 totals 15 residues. The CDR3 region has the DNA TGTGCCACCAGCAGACAGGGAAACTCTGGAAACACCATATATTTT. This sequence encodes CATSRQGNSGNTIYF.

This clonotype was seen a handful of times. The CDR3 is CASRPSGNTEAFF. In DNA, the CDR3 is TGTGCCAGCAGGCCCTCGGGAAACACTGAAGCTTTCTTT. The chain is built from TRBV28 and TRBJ1-1; D is ambiguous. This CDR3 is 13 amino acids long. The V end lost 6 bases, the J end lost 2 bases, and 10 bases lay between the germline ends. Germline CDR1 MDHEN, CDR2 SYDVKM.

CDR3 sequence reads: CASSGTGGFQYTQYF. The CDR3 nucleotides read TGTGCCAGCAGTGGGACTGGCGGGTTTCAATATACGCAGTATTTT. The chain links TRBV28 to TRBJ2-3, with D possibly being TRBD2 (6 bases). The CDR3 extends over 15 amino acids. The ends were cut back, 5 bases at V and 7 bases at J, with 19 bases in the middle. Germline CDR1 reads MDHEN; CDR2 reads SYDVKM.

This clonotype was recorded a few times. The rearrangement uses TRBV7-9 and TRBJ2-7; D is undetermined. The CDR3 covers 14 residues. Looked up from germline, CDR1 is SEHNR and CDR2 is FQNEAQ (reference sequence). The V end was cut by 6 bases, the J end by 0 bases, with 12 bases between. The CDR3, as DNA: TGTGCCAGCAGTCCGACATTCAGCTCCTACGAGCAGTACTTC. As protein: CASSPTFSSYEQYF. Based on the CDR3 plus reference TRBV7-9 and TRBJ2-7, the full variable domain is DTGVSQNPRHKITKRGQNVTFRCDPISEHNRLYWYRQTLGQGPEFLTYFQNEAQLEKSRLLSDRFSAERPKGSFSTLEIQRTEQGDSAMYLCASSPTFSSYEQYFGPGTRLTVT.

This clonotype was picked up a small number of times. The rearrangement joins TRBV20-1 to TRBJ2-5; 9 nucleotides line up with TRBD2. CDR1 and CDR2 (germline): DFQATT, SNEGSKA (reference sequence). The CDR3 has 15 amino acids. V shed 2 bases and J 1 base; nucleotides not matched to a gene: 5. CDR3 DNA: TGCAGTGCTAGACTAGCGGGGTTCGCCCAAGAGACCCAGTACTTC. This sequence encodes CSARLAGFAQETQYF.

CDR3: CASSLMVGFYNEQFF. Written as DNA, the CDR3 is TGTGCCAGCAGCTTAATGGTGGGCTTCTACAATGAGCAGTTCTTC. This rearrangement joins TRBV7-8 to TRBJ2-1; unclear D gene. This CDR3 has 15 amino acids. Trimming shortened V by 2 bases and J by 3 bases, and 11 bases separated the two germline ends. Germline-derived CDR1 and CDR2 are SGHVS and FQNEAQ.

This clonotype has just a few counts. Because the CDR3 is missing its conserved closing phenylalanine or tryptophan, this is likely a read error. The chain uses TRBV10-2 and TRBJ2-5, with TRBD2 identical over 12 bases. The CDR3 loop spans 13 amino acids. J gave up 11 bases and V 8 bases, and 9 bases lay outside the gene matches. CDR1 and CDR2 from the germline V gene are WSHSY and SAAADI. The CDR3 DNA reads TGCGCCAGCTCCTCTAGCGGGAGGGGAGAGCAGTACGTC. This gives the protein CASSSSGRGEQYV.

With regard to this clonotype: This may arise from a read error, as a much more abundant clone is one base away. The chain couples TRBV29-1 to TRBJ2-5; the D gene is possibly TRBD1 (6 bases). This CDR3 contains 14 residues. From germline, CDR1 is SQVTM and CDR2 ANQGSEA. CDR3 coding DNA: TGCAGCTTTGACTCACAGGGAACCCAAGACACCCAGTACTTC. Its translation is CSFDSQGTQDTQYF.